This T cell receptor beta chain was identified in a study of T cells in tumors after PD-1 blockade (dated by TCRdb to the late 2010s). Turning to the overall study: Exclusion criteria were prior checkpoint blockade, use of systemic immunosuppressants, or recent radiotherapy or other anti-cancer therapy within 4 weeks. The study performed paired single-cell RNA and TCR sequencing on site-matched tumors from BCC or SCC patients before and after anti-PD-1 therapy. Bulk TCR sequencing was performed on 10 to 11 peripheral blood samples from about five patients to compare blood and tumor clonotypes. On average, peripheral blood samples yielded under 40,000 unique clonotypes and 90,000 to 140,000 TCR templates (range roughly 24,000-290,000). Patients received pembrolizumab 200 mg every 3 weeks or cemiplimab 350 mg every 2 weeks. Ongoing daily vismodegib 150 mg was also given to a subset of patients during anti-PD-1 treatment. RECIST version 1.1 was the standard used to evaluate clinical response.

Genomic DNA extracted from tumor biopsies or peripheral blood was used for bulk TCRbeta sequencing, with input ranging from roughly 600 ng to 6,004 ng. Every patient had histologically proven advanced or metastatic basal or squamous cell carcinoma and was a poor candidate for surgical resection. Of the approximately twelve patients making up the basal cell carcinoma cohort, 8 underwent bulk tumor TCR sequencing. Broad study findings and their caveats: Approximately 41% of the TCR clonotypes from tumors also showed up in blood, and some novel exhausted tumor clones were present in pre-treatment blood, which suggests peripheral recruitment. Where the novel T cell clones came from was not determined, and possible sources could include lymphoid organs or rare unexpanded clones inside the tumor or in the tumor periphery.

Deep TCRbeta sequencing was performed with the immunoSEQ platform. For the original study's pipeline: Only productive rearrangements were exported from the immunoSEQ Analyzer for downstream analysis. Bulk TCRbeta clonotypes were assigned T cell phenotypes by matching to single-cell RNA+TCR-seq clones sharing the same TCRbeta sequence. Using bulk TCR sequencing data, clone enrichment in tumor was calculated by dividing a clone's tumor frequency by the same clone's PBMC frequency. GLIPH was used to sort TCRs into specificity groups, which are clusters of distinct TCRs that likely recognize common antigens through shared CDR3 motifs. In its TCRdb copy, this immuneACCESS table keeps in-frame sequences only and misses some clones. Where compared with another copy, unresolved V genes explain less than half of these, and the others have no known cause. The DNA was the basis for D and trimming; V, J and clone size are from that table. This sample lists around 45,000 clones; roughly 84% were detected once. Together, the top ten hold 8% to 10% of the sample.

This clone has ten or more counts. The antigen it binds to is not known. Qualities for individual bases were not recorded, and no much larger clone is one base off. V is pruned by 3 bases and J by 7 bases, leaving 14 bases of the junction without a gene match. Including the terminal cysteine and phenylalanine, the CDR3 comprises 17 residues. CDR3 DNA only is kept here, 51 bases in frame from base 1. From a lookup of the germline V gene, CDR1 and CDR2 are KGHDR and SFDVKD. This receptor was identified in a human donor with advanced basal cell or squamous cell carcinoma (not recorded which). The chain joins TRBV24-1 to TRBJ2-1; TRBD1 fits 7 bases in the junction. The source was PBMCs, collected before anti-PD-1 therapy. The CDR3 protein sequence reads: CATSDRSARQGRNEQFF. In nucleotide form, the sequence is TGTGCCACCAGTGATCGGTCTGCCCGACAGGGTCGGAATGAGCAGTTCTTC.